These T cell receptor beta chains were read from a single sample in a study of response to subunit inactivated influenza vaccine. TCRdb reprocessed the RT-PCR reads via MiXCR and lists one record per CDR3 protein. The table has 150,000 or so distinct CDR3 sequences, roughly a tenth seen once. Material: non-naive T cells sorted from PBMCs, obtained about 6 weeks after vaccination. These receptors were taken from a man in his fifties who received an inactivated influenza vaccine. Both conserved end residues are part of each CDR3. Fields, in order: J gene, CDR3 length, clone size, V gene, D gene, CDR3 protein, CDR3 DNA. The D gene is left open where the match is weak. Size values are once, few and many counts, or a class for expanded clones, and some rows have none.

>TRBJ2-7|14|many|TRBV7-9|TRBD1
CASSLEGAPSKQYF
TGTGCCAGCAGCTTAGAGGGGGCCCCAAGCAAGCAGTACTTC
>TRBJ1-2|13|NA|TRBV5-1|NA
CASSLGTARGYTF
TGCGCCAGCAGCTTGGGGACAGCAAGAGGCTACACCTTC
>TRBJ2-2|13|NA|TRBV10-3|NA
CASTDFPGGELFF
TGTGCCAGCACGGACTTCCCAGGAGGGGAGCTGTTTTTT
>TRBJ1-5|13|few|TRBV20-1|NA
CSASATVNQPQHF
TGCAGTGCTAGTGCGACGGTAAATCAGCCCCAGCATTTT
>TRBJ2-3|16|NA|TRBV7-9|NA
CASSFYEGGRTDTQYF
TGTGCCAGCAGCTTTTACGAGGGGGGCCGCACAGATACGCAGTATTTT
>TRBJ2-6|15|few|TRBV12-3/TRBV12-4|NA
CASSPTGERANVLTF
TGTGCCAGCAGCCCGACGGGGGAGAGGGCCAACGTCCTGACTTTC
>TRBJ2-1|14|many|TRBV12-3/TRBV12-4|TRBD2
CASGISGDYNEQFF
TGTGCCAGCGGAATTAGCGGGGACTACAATGAGCAGTTCTTC
>TRBJ2-7|13|many|TRBV7-8|NA
CASSSRGGYEQYF
TGTGCCAGCAGCTCCAGAGGGGGCTACGAGCAGTACTTC
>TRBJ1-4|11|few|TRBV28|NA
CASGFREKLFF
TGTGCCAGCGGGTTCCGGGAAAAACTGTTTTTT
>TRBJ1-1|16|few|TRBV11-2|NA
CASSFHPGGGLFEAFF
TGTGCCAGCAGCTTCCATCCTGGGGGAGGGCTATTTGAAGCTTTCTTT
>TRBJ1-6|11|NA|TRBV30|NA
CAWAEGPPLHF
TGTGCCTGGGCAGAGGGTCCACCCCTCCACTTT
>TRBJ2-7|11|few|TRBV20-1|NA
CSASDTYEQYF
TGCAGTGCTAGCGACACATACGAGCAGTACTTC
>TRBJ2-3|15|many|TRBV7-9|NA
CASSGGGQRTDTQYF
TGTGCCAGCAGCGGGGGGGGACAGCGCACAGATACGCAGTATTTT
>TRBJ1-1|14|NA|TRBV5-8|NA
CASSPNVGNTEAFF
TGTGCCAGCAGCCCTAACGTCGGGAACACTGAAGCTTTCTTT
>TRBJ1-5|15|many|TRBV12-3/TRBV12-4|NA
CASSFIGTSNQPQHF
TGTGCCAGCAGTTTTATCGGGACTAGCAATCAGCCCCAGCATTTT
>TRBJ2-7|20|few|TRBV6-1|TRBD1
CASSDIKPGQNGRWSYEQYF
TGTGCCAGCAGTGATATTAAACCGGGACAGAACGGTCGTTGGTCCTACGAGCAGTACTTC
>TRBJ1-5|14|NA|TRBV9|TRBD1
CASSPGTGTRPQHF
TGTGCCAGCAGCCCGGGGACAGGGACTCGGCCCCAGCATTTT
>TRBJ2-3|18|NA|TRBV11-2|TRBD2
CASSLGIGSSGGARYEYF
TGTGCCAGCAGCTTAGGCATAGGGTCTAGCGGGGGGGCACGGTATGAGTATTTT
>TRBJ2-4|15|NA|TRBV20-1|TRBD1
CSARATGVTKNIQYF
TGCAGTGCTAGAGCGACAGGGGTAACCAAAAACATTCAGTACTTC
>TRBJ2-3|14|few|TRBV7-2|NA
CASSFWGSTDTQYF
TGTGCCAGCAGCTTTTGGGGTAGCACAGATACGCAGTATTTT
>TRBJ2-1|12|NA|TRBV11-2|NA
CASSLITGQAFF
TGTGCCAGCAGCTTGATCACAGGGCAGGCGTTCTTC
>TRBJ2-7|15|many|TRBV3-1|NA
CASSQGPIASYEQYF
TGTGCCAGCAGCCAGGGACCGATCGCCTCCTACGAGCAGTACTTC
>TRBJ2-7|14|NA|TRBV6-2/TRBV6-3|NA
CASSLRQVPYEQYF
TGTGCCAGCAGCCTTAGGCAGGTTCCCTACGAGCAGTACTTC
>TRBJ2-3|15|NA|TRBV7-7|TRBD2
CASSLSTSGTDTQYF
TGTGCCAGCAGCTTAAGTACTAGCGGCACAGATACGCAGTATTTT
>TRBJ1-3|18|few|TRBV6-5|NA
CASSYTTGNRPSGNTIYF
TGTGCCAGCAGTTACACGACCGGAAACAGGCCCTCTGGAAACACCATATATTTT
>TRBJ2-3|14|many|TRBV20-1|NA
CSATRARGTDTQYF
TGCAGTGCTACCAGGGCCCGGGGCACAGATACGCAGTATTTT
>TRBJ2-3|15|few|TRBV18|TRBD2
CASSRVAGSTDTQYF
TGTGCCAGCTCACGTGTAGCGGGTAGCACAGATACGCAGTATTTT
>TRBJ2-1|14|many|TRBV7-2|NA
CASSLGTAGNEQFF
TGTGCCAGCAGCTTAGGGACGGCCGGGAATGAGCAGTTCTTC
>TRBJ2-3|15|NA|TRBV10-2|NA
CASSDRYSITDTQYF
TGCGCCAGCAGTGATCGGTACTCAATCACAGATACGCAGTATTTT
>TRBJ1-5|14|NA|TRBV25-1|TRBD1
CASRPRGEGQPQHF
TGTGCCAGCAGGCCCAGGGGGGAAGGTCAGCCCCAGCATTTT
>TRBJ1-1|14|NA|TRBV9|NA
CASSVAGGGTEAFF
TGTGCCAGCAGCGTAGCTGGAGGGGGCACTGAAGCTTTCTTT
>TRBJ2-3|13|NA|TRBV20-1|NA
CSASGASPDTQYF
TGCAGTGCTAGCGGTGCCTCCCCAGATACGCAGTATTTT
>TRBJ1-2|16|many|TRBV6-5|NA
CASSSLQAVGGYGYTF
TGTGCCAGCAGTTCACTCCAGGCCGTAGGGGGCTATGGCTACACCTTC
>TRBJ2-7|16|NA|TRBV7-2|TRBD2
CASSPRGGRISYEQYF
TGTGCCAGCAGCCCCCGGGGGGGGCGCATCTCCTACGAGCAGTACTTC
>TRBJ1-6|18|many|TRBV5-4|TRBD1
CASSLGLMTGPYNSPLHF
TGTGCCAGCAGCTTGGGTCTTATGACAGGGCCTTATAATTCACCCCTCCACTTT
>TRBJ2-5|16|few|TRBV27|NA
CASSLSPGGAGETQYF
TGTGCCAGCAGTTTATCGCCAGGGGGGGCGGGAGAGACCCAGTACTTC
>TRBJ1-1|15|few|TRBV28|TRBD1
CASSLVDRGNTEAFF
TGTGCCAGCAGTTTAGTAGACAGGGGGAACACTGAAGCTTTCTTT
>TRBJ2-7|11|NA|TRBV6-2/TRBV6-3|NA
CASSSPRGQYF
TGTGCCAGCAGCTCGCCCAGGGGGCAGTACTTC
>TRBJ1-4|15|few|TRBV9|NA
CASSVEPTGNEKLFF
TGTGCCAGCAGCGTAGAACCTACGGGTAATGAAAAACTGTTTTTT
>TRBJ2-2|17|NA|TRBV7-3|TRBD2
CASSLTRASGDTGELFF
TGTGCCAGCAGCTTAACGAGGGCTAGCGGCGACACCGGGGAGCTGTTTTTT
>TRBJ2-7|13|NA|TRBV6-5|NA
CASSYSTQGEQYF
TGTGCCAGCAGTTACTCGACTCAGGGGGAGCAGTACTTC
>TRBJ2-2|14|few|TRBV7-3|NA
CASSQSGRGGELFF
TGTGCCAGCAGCCAATCCGGACGGGGTGGGGAGCTGTTTTTT
>TRBJ1-6|15|few|TRBV20-1|NA
CSARDFRVRFSPLHF
TGCAGTGCTAGAGATTTCAGGGTTAGGTTTTCACCCCTCCACTTT